This note documents a single TCR beta chain sequence. The CDR3 extends over 14 amino acids. Germline CDR1 is SGHKS and CDR2 is YYEKEE (reference sequence). V was cut by 0 bases and J by 5 bases, with 9 bases left in between. The entry originates in a study of blood T cell repertoires in COVID-19. Sequencing was performed with immunoSEQ multiplex PCR; in TCRdb, only in-frame clones are kept and a portion is missing. The table lists roughly 190,000 clones, about 83% of them singletons, with less than 3.5% in the top ten. The receptor comes from a man aged 45-60 years with active or convalescent COVID-19. The sample comprised peripheral blood. V gene TRBV5-5 combines with J gene TRBJ1-5, with D unresolved. The CDR3 nucleotides are TGTGCCAGCAGCTTGGCGCAGGTCCATCAGCCCCAGCATTTT. It codes for CASSLAQVHQPQHF.